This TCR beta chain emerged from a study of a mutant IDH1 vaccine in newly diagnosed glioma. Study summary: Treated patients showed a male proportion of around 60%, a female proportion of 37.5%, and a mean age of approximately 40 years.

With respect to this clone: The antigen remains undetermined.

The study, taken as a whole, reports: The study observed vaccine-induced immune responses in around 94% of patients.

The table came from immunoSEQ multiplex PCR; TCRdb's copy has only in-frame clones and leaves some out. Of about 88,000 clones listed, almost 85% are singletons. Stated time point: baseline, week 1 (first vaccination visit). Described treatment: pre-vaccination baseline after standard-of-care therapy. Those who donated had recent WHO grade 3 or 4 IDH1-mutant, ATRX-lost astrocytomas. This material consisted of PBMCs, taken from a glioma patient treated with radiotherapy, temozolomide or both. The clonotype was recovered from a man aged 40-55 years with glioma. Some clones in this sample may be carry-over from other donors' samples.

Here the CDR3 DNA reads TGTGCCAGCAGTTCGGACTACCCCCGAGAGACCCAGTACTTC. It codes for CASSSDYPRETQYF. The rearrangement joins TRBV6-6 to TRBJ2-5; D possibly corresponds to TRBD2 (6 bases). V was cut by 4 bases and J by 4 bases, with 13 bases left in between. The germline V gene has CDR1 MNHNY and CDR2 SVGAGI (reference sequence). This CDR3 contains 14 residues.